This T cell receptor (beta chain) is from a study of spatial heterogeneity in lung cancer. Whole-study findings and limits: Tumors with more nonsynonymous mutations had more expanded intratumoral alpha and beta TCRs.

V lost 8 bases and J 0 bases, leaving 10 bases between the germline ends. This CDR3 is built from 13 residues. Looked up from germline, CDR1 is SGHVS and CDR2 is FNYEAQ. Relative to its sample, this clonotype is medium-sized. Its antigen is unknown. Time point in this sample: sample taken at primary tumor resection. The roughly 79 donors had untreated early-stage non-small cell lung cancer. TCRdb re-called the 5' RACE reads through MiXCR, storing one row per CDR3 protein. The sample has thousands of distinct CDR3 sequences, 13% to 15% seen once. The source was lung tumor tissue, collected at surgery. The sequence was collected from a female donor with early-stage non-small cell lung cancer. The chain couples TRBV7-6 to TRBJ1-1; D unclear. This CDR3 is CASRRNVNTEAFF. The CDR3 DNA is TGTGCCAGCCGCCGGAACGTGAACACTGAAGCTTTCTTT. The full variable domain, in which reference TRBV7-6 and TRBJ1-1 provide the parts outside the CDR3, is GAGVSQSPRYKVTKRGQDVALRCDPISGHVSLYWYRQALGQGPEFLTYFNYEAQQDKSGLPNDRFSAERPEGSISTLTIQRTEQRDSAMYRCASRRNVNTEAFFGQGTRLTVV.